This T cell receptor (beta chain) was identified in a study of blood T cell repertoires in COVID-19. The wider study: T cells, B-cell-depleted T cells, or PBMCs supplied cDNA or gDNA.

Clones were read by immunoSEQ multiplex PCR, and TCRdb kept only the in-frame ones, dropping some. The sample lists roughly 250,000 clones, roughly nine tenths seen once, with less than 2.5% in the top ten. The CDR3 runs to 14 residues. From germline, CDR1 is GTSNPN and CDR2 SVGIG (reference sequence). J lost 4 bases, V lost 3 bases, and 7 bases had no gene match. In assigning cohorts, the study relied on participant-reported clinical history. The chain combines TRBV30 with TRBJ2-7; TRBD2 aligns across 9 bases. The receptor's source is a woman between 18 and 30 years old who had recovered from COVID-19. The source material was PBMCs or T cells enriched from blood (not recorded which). CDR3 sequence reads: CAWRNSGGWYEQYF. The CDR3 DNA reads TGTGCCTGGAGGAATAGCGGGGGTTGGTACGAGCAGTACTTC.